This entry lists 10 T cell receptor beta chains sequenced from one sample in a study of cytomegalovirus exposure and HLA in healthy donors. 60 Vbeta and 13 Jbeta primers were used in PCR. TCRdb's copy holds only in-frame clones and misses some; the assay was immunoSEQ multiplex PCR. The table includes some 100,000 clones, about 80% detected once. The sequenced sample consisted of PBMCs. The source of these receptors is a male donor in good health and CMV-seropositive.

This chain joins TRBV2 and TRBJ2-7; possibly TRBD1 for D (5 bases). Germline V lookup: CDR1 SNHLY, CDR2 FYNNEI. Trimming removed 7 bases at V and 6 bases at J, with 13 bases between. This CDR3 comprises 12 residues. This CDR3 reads CASMGQTSEQYF. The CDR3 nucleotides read TGTGCCAGCATGGGGCAGACCAGCGAGCAGTACTTC.

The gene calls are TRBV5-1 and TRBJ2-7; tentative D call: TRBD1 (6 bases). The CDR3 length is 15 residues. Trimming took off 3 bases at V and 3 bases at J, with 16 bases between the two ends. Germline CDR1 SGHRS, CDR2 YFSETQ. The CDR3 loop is CASSSPTGEHYEQYF. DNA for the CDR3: TGCGCCAGCAGCTCCCCGACAGGCGAACACTACGAGCAGTACTTC.

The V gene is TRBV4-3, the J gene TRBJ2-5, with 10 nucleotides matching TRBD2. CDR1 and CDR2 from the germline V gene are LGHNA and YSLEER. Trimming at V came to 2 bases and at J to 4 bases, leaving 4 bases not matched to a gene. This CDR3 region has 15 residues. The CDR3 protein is CASSQLRTSGETQYF. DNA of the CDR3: TGCGCCAGCAGCCAACTCCGGACTAGCGGAGAGACCCAGTACTTC.

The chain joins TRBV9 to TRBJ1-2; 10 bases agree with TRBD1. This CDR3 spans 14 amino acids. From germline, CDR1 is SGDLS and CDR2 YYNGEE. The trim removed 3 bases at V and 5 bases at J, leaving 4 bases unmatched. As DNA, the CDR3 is TGTGCCAGCAGCGCGGGGACAGGGGTATATGGCTACACCTTC. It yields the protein CASSAGTGVYGYTF.

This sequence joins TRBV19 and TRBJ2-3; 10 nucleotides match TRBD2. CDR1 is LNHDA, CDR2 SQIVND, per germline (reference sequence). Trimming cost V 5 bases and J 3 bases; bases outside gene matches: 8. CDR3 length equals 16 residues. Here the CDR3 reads CASSSQAGGLTDTQYF. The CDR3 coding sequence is TGTGCCAGTAGTTCGCAAGCGGGGGGGTTAACAGATACGCAGTATTTT.

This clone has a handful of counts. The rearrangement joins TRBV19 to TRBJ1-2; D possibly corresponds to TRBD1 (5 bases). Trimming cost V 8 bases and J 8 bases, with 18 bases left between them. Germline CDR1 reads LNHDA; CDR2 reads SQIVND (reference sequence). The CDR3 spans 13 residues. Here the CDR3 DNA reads TGTGCCAGTTGCCCGGGGGGTAGGGACGGCTACACCTTC. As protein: CASCPGGRDGYTF.

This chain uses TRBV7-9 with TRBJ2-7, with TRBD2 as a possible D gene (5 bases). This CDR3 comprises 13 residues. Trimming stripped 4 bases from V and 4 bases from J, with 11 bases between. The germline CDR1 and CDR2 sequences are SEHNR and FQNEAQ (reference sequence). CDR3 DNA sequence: TGTGCCAGCAGCTCAGCCCCGGGGTACGAGCAGTACTTC. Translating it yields CASSSAPGYEQYF.

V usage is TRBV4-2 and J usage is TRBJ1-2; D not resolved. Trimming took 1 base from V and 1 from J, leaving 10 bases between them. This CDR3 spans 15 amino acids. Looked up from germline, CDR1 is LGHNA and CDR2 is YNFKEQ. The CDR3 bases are TGTGCCAGCAGCCAAGGTAGCAACTTTAACTATGGCTACACCTTC. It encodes CASSQGSNFNYGYTF.

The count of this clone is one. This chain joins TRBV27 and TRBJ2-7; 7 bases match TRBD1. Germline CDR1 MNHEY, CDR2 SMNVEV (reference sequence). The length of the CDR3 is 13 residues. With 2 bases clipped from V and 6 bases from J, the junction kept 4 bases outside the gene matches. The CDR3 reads CASSLGGQTEQYF. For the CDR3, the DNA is TGTGCCAGCAGTTTAGGGGGACAGACCGAGCAGTACTTC.

In DNA form, the CDR3 reads TGTGCCACCAGCCGCCAGGGGGCTGGAAGCACTGAAGCTTTCTTT. It is translated as CATSRQGAGSTEAFF. V gene TRBV15 combines with J gene TRBJ1-1; 8 bases match TRBD1. J gave up 4 bases and V 5 bases, and 9 bases lay outside the gene matches. The CDR3 has 15 amino acids. Germline CDR1 reads LNHNV; CDR2 reads YYDKDF (reference sequence).